Included here is one T cell receptor (beta chain) sequence, with context. This sample was taken from a study of blood T cell repertoires in COVID-19. Study-level background: Sites in the United States, Italy and Spain provided acute and convalescent COVID-19 samples. In each case, the material was cDNA or gDNA derived from T cells, B-cell-depleted T cells, or PBMCs.

This CDR3 is built from 16 residues. Source study methods: Estimates of nucleated cell counts were drawn from the amplification of reference gene primers. Clones were read by immunoSEQ multiplex PCR, and TCRdb kept only the in-frame ones, dropping some. V, J and clone size were drawn from that table, and D and trimming were deduced from the DNA. Here the sample spans under 500,000 clones, nearly 90% being singletons. Source material: PBMCs or T cells enriched from blood (not recorded which). This clonotype was obtained from a woman younger than 30 with acute COVID-19. The chain carries TRBV21-1 and TRBJ1-5; TRBD1, the table's D call, lacks a check against the DNA. TRBV21-1 constitutes a pseudogene. The CDR3 coding sequence is TGTGCCAGCAGCAACCCCAGACCAGGAAGCAATCAGCCCCAGCATTTT. Translated, it gives CASSNPRPGSNQPQHF.